The 30 T cell receptor beta chains given below trace back to one sample, sequenced in a study of T cell changes during pregnancy in multiple sclerosis. Clones were sequenced by immunoSEQ multiplex PCR, and TCRdb holds only the in-frame ones, with some missing. The table has tens of thousands of clones, 85% to 90% seen once; the top ten hold roughly 5.5%. The sample was CD8+ T cells from peripheral blood mononuclear cells, taken after pregnancy. Every receptor here comes from a female donor in good health, enrolled as a control in a pregnancy study.

The chain links TRBV6-5 to TRBJ1-1; D is uncertain. The CDR3 is 14 residues long. V dropped 3 bases and J dropped 1 base, with 9 bases sitting between them. The germline V gene has CDR1 MNHEY and CDR2 SVGAGI. CDR3 coding DNA: TGTGCCAGCAGTTATTTAGACTCGAACACTGAAGCTTTCTTT. Translation: CASSYLDSNTEAFF.

This clone was counted once. The V call is TRBV2, the J call TRBJ2-5, with 7 bases that match TRBD1. The V gene's germline CDR1 is SNHLY and CDR2 FYNNEI. This CDR3 spans 14 amino acids. V was clipped by 5 bases and J by 2 bases; unmatched bases: 5. The CDR3 reads CASSPGQDQETQYF. CDR3 bases: TGTGCCAGCAGTCCCGGACAGGATCAAGAGACCCAGTACTTC.

This clone was found a few times. This chain uses TRBV13 with TRBJ1-2; a weak D match, TRBD1 (5 bases). Trimming stripped 4 bases from V and 8 bases from J, with 23 bases between. This CDR3 is 16 amino acids long. CDR1 PRHDT and CDR2 FYEKMQ come from the germline V gene (reference sequence). CDR3 region: CASSSTMSEAGGGYTF. The DNA of the CDR3 is TGTGCCAGCAGCTCAACGATGAGTGAGGCCGGGGGAGGCTACACCTTC.

The J gene is TRBJ2-5, the V gene TRBV6-5, with D possibly being TRBD1 (8 bases). V lost 6 bases, J lost 0 bases, and 14 bases lay in between. CDR1 and CDR2 from the germline V gene are MNHEY and SVGAGI. This CDR3 region has 15 residues. CDR3 DNA: TGTGCCAGCAGCCACAGGGGGGGGTACCAAGAGACCCAGTACTTC. The encoded protein is CASSHRGGYQETQYF.

The chain is built from TRBV5-5 and TRBJ2-7, with D possibly matching TRBD2 (5 bases). Germline V gene data show CDR1 as SGHKS and CDR2 as YYEKEE (reference sequence). V lost 0 bases and J lost 3, with 13 bases in between. This CDR3 is built from 15 residues. The CDR3 sequence is CASSLAGEINYEQYF. The DNA for the CDR3 is TGTGCCAGCAGCTTGGCCGGGGAGATTAACTACGAGCAGTACTTC.

The gene calls are TRBV7-9 and TRBJ1-3, with D perhaps matching TRBD1 (6 bases). Trimming took off 5 bases at V and 0 bases at J, with 23 bases between the two ends. Germline CDR1 and CDR2: SEHNR and FQNEAQ (reference sequence). The CDR3 covers 19 residues. CDR3 DNA: TGTGCCAGCAGCGCTATACCTCCCGACAGGTTAAGCTCTGGAAACACCATATATTTT. Its translation is CASSAIPPDRLSSGNTIYF.

The chain carries TRBV7-9 and TRBJ2-1, with TRBD2 matching 10 bases. The V gene end was trimmed by 3 bases and the J gene end by 6 bases; junction bases not matched to a gene: 5. The CDR3 has 15 residues. CDR1 and CDR2 (germline): SEHNR, FQNEAQ (reference sequence). CDR3 protein: CASSFTSGDPNEQFF. CDR3 sequence (DNA): TGTGCCAGCAGCTTTACTAGCGGGGACCCCAATGAGCAGTTCTTC.

The chain couples TRBV5-1 to TRBJ2-7; the D gene is possibly TRBD2 (7 bases). V lost 2 bases, J lost 7 bases, and 13 bases lay in between. There are 13 residues in the CDR3. Germline CDR1 is SGHRS and CDR2 is YFSETQ. The CDR3 here is CASSLAGEGEQYF. The CDR3 coding sequence is TGCGCCAGCAGCTTAGCAGGGGAGGGGGAGCAGTACTTC.

The chain couples TRBV5-8 to TRBJ2-7; 9 bases are a match to TRBD2. Germline CDR1 reads SGHTS; CDR2 reads YDEGEE. The CDR3 is 15 residues long. The J segment lost 3 bases and the V segment lost 5 bases, leaving 9 bases of the junction unmatched. Here the CDR3 DNA reads TGTGCCAGCAGAGTCGATAGCGGGGGTTACTACGAGCAGTACTTC. Protein product: CASRVDSGGYYEQYF.

This clone was counted once. The V and J genes are TRBV9 and TRBJ2-7; 9 nucleotides align to TRBD2. The CDR3 consists of 16 residues. V was pared by 0 bases and J by 2 bases, with 6 bases of the junction left unmatched. CDR1 is SGDLS, CDR2 YYNGEE, per germline. The CDR3 nucleotides are TGTGCCAGCAGCGTAGCTGTAGCGGGGGAGACCTACGAGCAGTACTTC. Translated: CASSVAVAGETYEQYF.

This clone was found a few times. The chain couples TRBV4-3 to TRBJ2-1; 9 positions agree with TRBD2. This CDR3 spans 15 amino acids. J was trimmed by 7 bases and V by 2 bases; bases with no gene match: 6. CDR1 is LGHNA, CDR2 YSLEER, per germline. The CDR3 here is CASSQPRGGWNEQFF. CDR3 in DNA: TGCGCCAGCAGCCAACCGCGGGGGGGTTGGAATGAGCAGTTCTTC.

The chain joins TRBV11-2 to TRBJ2-3; TRBD2 might be the D (5 bases). CDR1 and CDR2 (germline): SGHAT, FQNNGV. The ends were cut back, 6 bases at V and 2 bases at J, with 15 bases in the middle. CDR3 length: 15 amino acids. As DNA, the CDR3 is TGTGCCAGCAGGACCCCCGGGGATTACACAGATACGCAGTATTTT. It is translated as CASRTPGDYTDTQYF. The entire variable domain, with the rest obtained from reference TRBV11-2 and TRBJ2-3, is as follows: EAGVAQSPRYKIIEKRQSVAFWCNPISGHATLYWYQQILGQGPKLLIQFQNNGVVDDSQLPKDRFSAERLKGVDSTLKIQPAKLEDSAVYLCASRTPGDYTDTQYFGPGTRLTVL.

V usage is TRBV6-4 and J usage is TRBJ2-3, with 7 positions matching TRBD2. This CDR3 contains 14 residues. Germline lookup yields CDR1 MRHNA and CDR2 SNTAGT. Unmatched junction bases numbered 4, after V lost 3 bases and J lost 4 bases. The CDR3 DNA reads TGTGCCAGCAGTGAAGCGGGGTGGGCAGATACGCAGTATTTT. Encoded protein: CASSEAGWADTQYF.

The chain is built from TRBV13 and TRBJ2-7, with TRBD2 matching 13 bases. The germline V gene encodes CDR1 PRHDT and CDR2 FYEKMQ (reference sequence). With 4 bases clipped from V and 2 bases from J, the junction kept 5 bases outside the gene matches. This CDR3 comprises 16 residues. The CDR3 DNA reads as TGTGCCAGCAGCTCCCGCACTAGCGGGGGGGCCTACGAGCAGTACTTC. This gives the protein CASSSRTSGGAYEQYF.

The chain carries TRBV7-9 and TRBJ2-7; maybe TRBD1 (6 bases). The V gene's germline CDR1 is SEHNR and CDR2 FQNEAQ (reference sequence). The CDR3 is 12 amino acids. Between the trimmed V and J ends, which lost 4 bases and 4 bases, there was a span of 8 bases. The CDR3 loop reads CASSSQGYEQYF. CDR3 in DNA: TGTGCCAGCAGCTCCCAGGGGTACGAGCAGTACTTC.

The J gene is TRBJ1-5, the V gene TRBV27; D is possibly TRBD1 (6 bases). The CDR3 has 14 amino acids. Germline CDR1 reads MNHEY; CDR2 reads SMNVEV (reference sequence). Trimming removed 6 bases at V and 0 bases at J, with 9 bases between. For the CDR3, the DNA is TGTGCCAGCAGGACAGGACTTAGCAATCAGCCCCAGCATTTT. Translated: CASRTGLSNQPQHF.

This rearrangement joins TRBV5-5 to TRBJ2-1; D not certain. This CDR3 is 10 amino acids long. Trimming took 4 bases from V and 10 from J, leaving 6 bases between them. From germline, CDR1 is SGHKS and CDR2 YYEKEE (reference sequence). CDR3 sequence reads: CASSAAEQFF. The CDR3 DNA sequence: TGTGCCAGCAGCGCGGCGGAGCAGTTCTTC.

This chain connects TRBV5-4 to TRBJ1-4; D may be TRBD1 (6 bases). The V and J ends lost 2 bases and 4 bases respectively, with 18 bases between them. This CDR3 region has 17 residues. Germline assignment: CDR1 SGHNT and CDR2 YYREEE (reference sequence). The CDR3 coding sequence is TGTGCCAGCAGCTTAGCACAGGGTGGGTTGGATAATGAAAAACTGTTTTTT. Amino acid sequence: CASSLAQGGLDNEKLFF.

The V and J genes are TRBV28 and TRBJ1-1; TRBD1 agrees at 9 bases. Trimming cost V 5 bases and J 0 bases; bases outside gene matches: 4. The germline gives CDR1 MDHEN, CDR2 SYDVKM. The CDR3 consists of 15 residues. The CDR3 DNA is TGTGCCAGCAGTGGACAGGGGAATATGAACACTGAAGCTTTCTTT. Amino acid sequence: CASSGQGNMNTEAFF.

The J gene is TRBJ2-4, the V gene TRBV14; 9 bases line up with TRBD2. The CDR3 covers 16 residues. The V gene's germline CDR1 is SGHDN and CDR2 FVKESK. The J segment lost 6 bases and the V segment lost 1 base, leaving 7 bases of the junction unmatched. CDR3 sequence: CASSQGGGALRNIQYF. CDR3 nucleotide sequence: TGTGCCAGCAGCCAAGGCGGGGGGGCCCTTAGAAACATTCAGTACTTC.

The chain uses TRBV7-9 and TRBJ2-1; TRBD1 is a possible D gene (5 bases). Germline lookup yields CDR1 SEHNR and CDR2 FQNEAQ (reference sequence). The V gene lost 1 base and the J gene lost 9 bases, with 13 bases spanning the gap. CDR3 size: 14 residues. The CDR3 is CASSLGVGALEQFF. CDR3 nucleotide sequence: TGTGCCAGCAGCTTAGGGGTTGGGGCCCTTGAGCAGTTCTTC. The entire variable domain, with the rest obtained from reference TRBV7-9 and TRBJ2-1, is as follows: DTGVSQNPRHKITKRGQNVTFRCDPISEHNRLYWYRQTLGQGPEFLTYFQNEAQLEKSRLLSDRFSAERPKGSFSTLEIQRTEQGDSAMYLCASSLGVGALEQFFGPGTRLTVL.

This chain links TRBV6-5 with TRBJ1-1; no definite D call. This CDR3 is 15 amino acids long. The germline gives CDR1 MNHEY, CDR2 SVGAGI. Trimming stripped 4 bases from V and 1 base from J, with 13 bases between. The CDR3 DNA follows: TGTGCCAGCAGTTTAAGTGCGACTGGGAACACTGAAGCTTTCTTT. Residues: CASSLSATGNTEAFF.

This clone was detected once. The sample holds other DNA sequences that translate to the same CDR3. This sequence joins TRBV4-1 and TRBJ1-6, with D tentatively TRBD1 (5 bases). Trimming left V 3 bases short and J 8 bases short, with 14 bases between. The CDR3 is 15 residues long. Germline V gene lookup returns CDR1 MGHRA and CDR2 YSYEKL. CDR3 sequence reads: CASSHLRGGDSPLHF. The CDR3 DNA sequence: TGCGCCAGCAGCCACCTCAGAGGAGGGGATTCACCCCTCCACTTT.

V and J are TRBV2 and TRBJ2-5; 15 bases agree with TRBD2. CDR1 and CDR2 (germline): SNHLY, FYNNEI. The V gene end was trimmed by 7 bases and the J gene end by 0 bases; junction bases not matched to a gene: 12. This CDR3 region has 19 residues. The CDR3 DNA follows: TGTGCCAGCAACGCGAGGACTAGCGGGGGGGGATCGTACCAAGAGACCCAGTACTTC. Its translation is CASNARTSGGGSYQETQYF.

The rearrangement uses TRBV4-2 and TRBJ1-3, with D uncertain. The CDR3 runs to 15 residues. The germline gives CDR1 LGHNA, CDR2 YNFKEQ. V dropped 1 base and J dropped 4 bases, with 11 bases sitting between them. CDR3 coding DNA: TGTGCCAGCAGCCAAGTTTCTCAGGAAGGAAACACCATATATTTT. Protein: CASSQVSQEGNTIYF.

CDR3 sequence reads: CASTGFGDNEQFF. CDR3 in DNA: TGTGCCAGTACAGGGTTCGGCGACAATGAGCAGTTCTTC. The V gene is TRBV28, the J gene TRBJ2-1, with a tentative D call TRBD1 (6 bases). V gave up 9 bases and J gave up 5 bases, with 14 bases separating them. The CDR3 is made up of 13 amino acids. Germline-derived CDR1 and CDR2 are MDHEN and SYDVKM.

The V gene is TRBV15, the J gene TRBJ2-7; 7 bases align to TRBD1. The CDR3 is made up of 13 amino acids. The V and J ends lost 5 bases and 5 bases, in that order; junction bases with no gene match: 6. From germline, CDR1 is LNHNV and CDR2 YYDKDF (reference sequence). The CDR3 DNA follows: TGTGCCACCAGCGGGTCGACAGGGCACGAGCAGTACTTC. Amino acids: CATSGSTGHEQYF.

This chain links TRBV6-4 with TRBJ2-5; D remains unclear. Germline V CDR1 and CDR2: MRHNA, SNTAGT. The CDR3 totals 14 residues. V was clipped by 3 bases and J by 1 base, with 9 bases between them. Here the CDR3 DNA reads TGTGCCAGCAGTGAGAGACTGACCCAAGAGACCCAGTACTTC. Amino acids: CASSERLTQETQYF.

This clone was counted once. The chain combines TRBV21-1 with TRBJ2-1; the listed D gene, TRBD2, was not tested against the DNA. TRBV21-1 is labeled a pseudogene. CDR3 length: 15 amino acids. The CDR3 spells CASSKDGESYNEQFF. In DNA form, the CDR3 reads TGTGCCAGCAGCAAAGATGGGGAGTCTTACAATGAGCAGTTCTTC.

This sequence joins TRBV7-6 and TRBJ1-1, with D perhaps matching TRBD1 (6 bases). The V gene's germline CDR1 is SGHVS and CDR2 FNYEAQ. V was clipped by 0 bases and J by 6 bases, with 17 bases between them. This CDR3 spans 16 amino acids. The DNA for the CDR3 is TGTGCCAGCAGCTTAGCCGAAACCTGGACAGCGTCTGAAGCTTTCTTT. It yields the protein CASSLAETWTASEAFF.